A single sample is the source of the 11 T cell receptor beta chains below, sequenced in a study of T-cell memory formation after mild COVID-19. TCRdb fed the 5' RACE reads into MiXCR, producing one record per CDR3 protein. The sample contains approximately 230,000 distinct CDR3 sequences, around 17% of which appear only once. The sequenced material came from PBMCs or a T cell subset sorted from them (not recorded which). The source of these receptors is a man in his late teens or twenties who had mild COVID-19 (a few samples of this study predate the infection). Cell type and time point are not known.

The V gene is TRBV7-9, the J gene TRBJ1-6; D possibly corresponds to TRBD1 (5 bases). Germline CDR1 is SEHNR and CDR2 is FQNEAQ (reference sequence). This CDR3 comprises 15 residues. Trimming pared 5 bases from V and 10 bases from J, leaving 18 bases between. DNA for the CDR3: TGTGCCAGCAGCACTAGAAGGGGCTCGGAGTCACCCCTCCACTTT. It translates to CASSTRRGSESPLHF.

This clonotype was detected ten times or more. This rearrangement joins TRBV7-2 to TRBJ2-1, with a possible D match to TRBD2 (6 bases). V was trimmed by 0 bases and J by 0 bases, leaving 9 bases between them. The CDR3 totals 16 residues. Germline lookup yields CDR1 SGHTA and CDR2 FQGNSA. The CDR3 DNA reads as TGTGCCAGCAGCTTAGCCGGAGCGGGCTCCTACAATGAGCAGTTCTTC. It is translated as CASSLAGAGSYNEQFF.

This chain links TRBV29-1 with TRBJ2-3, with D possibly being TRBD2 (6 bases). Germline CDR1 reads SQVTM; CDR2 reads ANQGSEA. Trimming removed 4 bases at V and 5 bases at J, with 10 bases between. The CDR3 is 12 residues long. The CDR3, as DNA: TGCAGCGTTGGGGACTGGGAAGATACGCAGTATTTT. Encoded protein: CSVGDWEDTQYF.

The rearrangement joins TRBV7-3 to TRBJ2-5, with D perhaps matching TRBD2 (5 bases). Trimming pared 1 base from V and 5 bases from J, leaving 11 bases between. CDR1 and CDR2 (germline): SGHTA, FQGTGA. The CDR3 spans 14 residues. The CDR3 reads CASSLMGAPETQYF. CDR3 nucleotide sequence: TGTGCCAGCAGCTTAATGGGAGCCCCGGAGACCCAGTACTTC.

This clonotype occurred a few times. The CDR3 coding sequence is TGTGCCAGCAGCGGGACTAGCGGGGGGGCCCCAGATACGCAGTATTTT. Encoded protein: CASSGTSGGAPDTQYF. The chain recombines TRBV9 with TRBJ2-3; 15 bases match TRBD2. CDR1 and CDR2 (germline): SGDLS, YYNGEE. The CDR3 is 16 residues long. Trimming took 3 bases from V and 4 from J; bases not matched to a gene: 3.

DNA of the CDR3: TGTGCCTGTGAACACAGGGTTGGGGCCAACGTCCTGACTTTC. As protein: CACEHRVGANVLTF. The chain has TRBV12-3 or TRBV12-4 and TRBJ2-6; a possible D gene is TRBD1 (6 bases). CDR3 length: 14 amino acids. Trimming removed 11 bases at V and 3 bases at J, with 14 bases between.

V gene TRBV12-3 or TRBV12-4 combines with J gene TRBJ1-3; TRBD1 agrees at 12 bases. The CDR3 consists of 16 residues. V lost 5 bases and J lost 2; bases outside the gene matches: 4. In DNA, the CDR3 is TGTGCCAGCAGTACCGGGACAGGGGGCCCTGGAAACACCATATATTTT. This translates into CASSTGTGGPGNTIYF.

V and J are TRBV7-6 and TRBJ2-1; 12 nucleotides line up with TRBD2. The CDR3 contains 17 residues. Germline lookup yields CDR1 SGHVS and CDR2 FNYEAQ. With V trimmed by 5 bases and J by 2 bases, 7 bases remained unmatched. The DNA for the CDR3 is TGTGCCAGCAGCCCTAGGACTAGCGGGGCCACCTACAATGAGCAGTTCTTC. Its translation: CASSPRTSGATYNEQFF.

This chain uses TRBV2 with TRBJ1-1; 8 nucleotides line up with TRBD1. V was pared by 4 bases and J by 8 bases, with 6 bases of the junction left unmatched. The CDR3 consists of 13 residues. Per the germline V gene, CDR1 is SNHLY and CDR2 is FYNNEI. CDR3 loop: CASSGGQGDEAFF. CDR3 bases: TGTGCCAGCAGTGGAGGACAGGGTGACGAAGCTTTCTTT.

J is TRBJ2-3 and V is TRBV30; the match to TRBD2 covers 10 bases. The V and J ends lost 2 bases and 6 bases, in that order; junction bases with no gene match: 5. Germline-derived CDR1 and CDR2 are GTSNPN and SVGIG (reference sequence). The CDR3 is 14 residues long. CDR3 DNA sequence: TGTGCCTGGAGTAGCGGGGGGGCAGAGGATACGCAGTATTTT. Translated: CAWSSGGAEDTQYF.

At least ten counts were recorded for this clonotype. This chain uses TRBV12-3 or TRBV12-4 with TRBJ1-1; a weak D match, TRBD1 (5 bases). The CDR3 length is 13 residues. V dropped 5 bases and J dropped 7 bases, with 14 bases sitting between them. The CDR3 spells CASSMSGTVEAFF. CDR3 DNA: TGTGCCAGCAGTATGAGTGGGACCGTTGAAGCTTTCTTT.